The 11 T cell receptor beta chains below all came from one sample that was sequenced in a study of brain T cells in children with intractable seizures. TCRdb's table, derived via immunoSEQ multiplex PCR, lists solely in-frame clones and lacks some. The sample yields roughly 69,000 clones, 95% to 97% seen once. Sequencing used peripheral blood, obtained at surgery. These receptors all stem from a boy less than two years old with focal cortical dysplasia and intractable seizures.

In regard to this clone: A junction boundary mismatches the germline segment, possibly from a read error. This chain links TRBV27 with TRBJ2-5, with 10 bases fitting TRBD1. The CDR3 is made up of 12 amino acids. Looked up from germline, CDR1 is MNHEY and CDR2 is SMNVEV (reference sequence). The CDR3 reads CASSPDRGQYHF. In DNA, the CDR3 is TGTGCCAGCAGTCCAGACAGGGGGCAATATCACTTC.

The chain links TRBV19 to TRBJ1-2, with D perhaps TRBD1 (6 bases). Deletions cut 3 bases from V and 5 bases from J, with 16 bases between. The CDR3 sequence is 15 residues long. CDR1 LNHDA and CDR2 SQIVND come from the germline V gene (reference sequence). The CDR3 nucleotides read TGTGCCAGTAGTATCATTCTACCAGGGGCGTATGGCTACACCTTC. Translating gives CASSIILPGAYGYTF. Full variable domain (missing parts from reference TRBV19 and TRBJ1-2): DGGITQSPKYLFRKEGQNVTLSCEQNLNHDAMYWYRQDPGQGLRLIYYSQIVNDFQKGDIAEGYSVSREKKESFPLTVTSAQKNPTAFYLCASSIILPGAYGYTFGSGTRLTVV.

J is TRBJ2-7 and V is TRBV28; D unclear. The CDR3 has 14 residues. Trimming removed 5 bases at V and 2 bases at J, with 13 bases between. Germline V lookup: CDR1 MDHEN, CDR2 SYDVKM. This CDR3 reads CASSPLGPAYEQYF. CDR3 bases: TGTGCCAGCAGTCCCCTTGGACCGGCCTACGAGCAGTACTTC.

The V and J genes are TRBV28 and TRBJ1-2; TRBD1 aligns across 12 bases. V was pared by 8 bases and J by 2 bases, with 9 bases of the junction left unmatched. The CDR3 extends over 16 amino acids. CDR1 is MDHEN and CDR2 is SYDVKM in the germline V gene. The CDR3 DNA sequence: TGTGCCAGCTCCCGGGACAGGGGGCGAGAGAACTATGGCTACACCTTC. Amino acids: CASSRDRGRENYGYTF.

The V gene is TRBV19, the J gene TRBJ1-1; the D gene is possibly TRBD1 (6 bases). The CDR3 runs to 11 residues. Germline V gives CDR1 LNHDA, CDR2 SQIVND (reference sequence). Trimming left V 10 bases short and J 8 bases short, with 14 bases between. The CDR3 DNA sequence: TGTGCCACCACTACGGGGGGCGAAGCTTTCTTT. Its translation: CATTTGGEAFF.

The V gene is TRBV9, the J gene TRBJ2-3; 8 positions agree with TRBD2. CDR1 SGDLS and CDR2 YYNGEE come from the germline V gene. The CDR3 has 16 residues. V was pared by 0 bases and J by 3 bases, with 6 bases of the junction left unmatched. The CDR3 DNA follows: TGTGCCAGCAGCGTAGCGCCCAGCGGGAGTACAGATACGCAGTATTTT. Protein: CASSVAPSGSTDTQYF.

This sequence joins TRBV28 and TRBJ2-1, with 7 bases lining up with TRBD1. V lost 5 bases to trimming and J lost 10 bases; unmatched junction nucleotides: 11. The germline V gene has CDR1 MDHEN and CDR2 SYDVKM. The length of the CDR3 is 14 residues. CDR3 coding DNA: TGTGCCAGCAGTCCGAACACAGGGGTGAGGGAGCAGTTCTTC. Translated: CASSPNTGVREQFF.

This clone was counted a single time. The rearrangement links TRBV6-6 to TRBJ1-3, with unresolved D. Trimming took off 6 bases at V and 4 bases at J, with 16 bases between the two ends. Germline CDR1 and CDR2: MNHNY and SVGAGI (reference sequence). The CDR3 contains 15 residues. DNA of the CDR3: TGTGCCAGCAGATCCTTTGGACGAGCAGGAAACACCATATATTTT. This codes for CASRSFGRAGNTIYF.

This clone appeared a single time. The chain employs TRBV10-2 and TRBJ2-3; 9 bases agree with TRBD2. The CDR3 extends over 16 amino acids. CDR1 WSHSY and CDR2 SAAADI come from the germline V gene. The V gene end was trimmed by 3 bases and the J gene end by 3 bases; junction bases not matched to a gene: 7. CDR3 residues: CASSDSAGGRTDTQYF. The CDR3 bases are TGCGCCAGCAGTGACAGCGCGGGGGGGAGAACAGATACGCAGTATTTT.

The chain carries TRBV19 and TRBJ2-2; D gene unclear. V was pared by 3 bases and J by 1 base, with 6 bases between. The CDR3 is made up of 14 amino acids. CDR1 and CDR2 (germline): LNHDA, SQIVND (reference sequence). CDR3 sequence: CASSMRQNTGELFF. The CDR3 DNA sequence: TGTGCCAGTAGTATGAGGCAGAACACCGGGGAGCTGTTTTTT.

The J gene is TRBJ1-2, the V gene TRBV3-1 (or the pseudogene TRBV3-2), with unresolved D. This CDR3 has 14 residues. V was clipped by 1 base and J by 4 bases, with 10 bases between them. Germline CDR1 LGHDT, CDR2 YNNKEL (reference sequence). CDR3 protein: CASSQGSASYGYTF. Here the CDR3 DNA reads TGTGCCAGCAGCCAAGGTTCGGCTTCCTATGGCTACACCTTC.